The 18 T cell receptor beta chains listed next were all sequenced from one sample in a study of CD8+CD57+ T cells in acquired aplastic anemia. Profiles of TCR beta VDJ and CDR3 were generated from a genomic DNA template. TCRdb analysed the reads with MiXCR anew, one entry per CDR3 protein. This repertoire shows a few hundred thousand distinct CDR3 sequences, under 65% found once; its top ten account for roughly 29%. The sample consisted of sorted CD4+, CD8+, or CD8+CD57+ T cells (not recorded which) from PBMCs. Every receptor here comes from a human donor in good health.

The V gene is TRBV2, the J gene TRBJ2-7; D gene ambiguous. Germline V gives CDR1 SNHLY, CDR2 FYNNEI. Trimming removed 4 bases from V and 2 bases from J, with 6 bases in between. The CDR3 contains 12 residues. In DNA form, the CDR3 reads TGTGCCAGCAGTGTTGGCACCTACGAGCAGTACTTC. Its protein product is CASSVGTYEQYF.

The chain combines TRBV19 with TRBJ2-3; either TRBD1 or TRBD2 may fit D (5 bases each). Germline CDR1 reads LNHDA; CDR2 reads SQIVND (reference sequence). The CDR3 is 14 amino acids. Trimming cost V 1 base and J 4 bases, with 9 bases left between them. The CDR3: CASSIGLGADTQYF. CDR3 nucleotides: TGTGCCAGTAGTATAGGCTTGGGGGCAGATACGCAGTATTTT.

The chain recombines TRBV20-1 with TRBJ1-2, with TRBD1 matching 7 bases. Looked up from germline, CDR1 is DFQATT and CDR2 is SNEGSKA (reference sequence). The J segment lost 8 bases and the V segment lost 3 bases, leaving 6 bases of the junction unmatched. The CDR3 has 12 residues. This CDR3 reads CSASKQGKGYTF. CDR3 DNA: TGCAGTGCTAGCAAACAGGGGAAGGGCTACACCTTC.

The sample holds many counts of this clonotype. The gene calls are TRBV4-1 and TRBJ1-1; a possible D gene is TRBD1 (5 bases). Deletions cut 1 base from V and 7 bases from J, with 7 bases between. CDR1 is MGHRA, CDR2 YSYEKL, per germline. The CDR3 is 12 amino acids. Here the CDR3 DNA reads TGCGCCAGCAGCCAAGTTACAGGTGAAGCTTTCTTT. Amino acid sequence: CASSQVTGEAFF.

V is TRBV7-2 and J is TRBJ2-2, with D possibly TRBD1 on 5 matching bases. Germline loops: CDR1 SGHTA, CDR2 FQGNSA. The CDR3 covers 13 residues. With 5 bases removed from V and 5 bases from J, the gap between germline ends came to 9 bases. In DNA form, the CDR3 reads TGTGCCAGCAGCCGGACACGGACCGGGGAGCTGTTTTTT. Its protein is CASSRTRTGELFF.

This chain uses TRBV20-1 with TRBJ1-2, with a possible D match to TRBD1 (6 bases). The CDR3 covers 16 residues. Germline values: CDR1 DFQATT, CDR2 SNEGSKA (reference sequence). Trimming removed 0 bases from V and 7 bases from J, with 21 bases in between. The DNA of the CDR3 is TGCAGTGCTAGAGATCCCCCGGGGAGGGAAGGGGGTGGCTACACCTTC. Translated: CSARDPPGREGGGYTF.

This clonotype has just one count. Since the CDR3 does not end with the conserved phenylalanine or tryptophan, this likely comes from a read error. This sequence joins TRBV7-9 and TRBJ2-7; D gene unclear. Trimming left V 2 bases short and J 6 bases short, with 11 bases between. Germline V gene sequence: CDR1 SEHNR, CDR2 FQNEAQ (reference sequence). The CDR3 contains 13 residues. The CDR3 DNA follows: TGTGCCAGCAGCTTAAGTCAGGTCGGCGAGCAGTACCTC. It yields the protein CASSLSQVGEQYL.

V gene TRBV2 combines with J gene TRBJ2-7; 7 nucleotides agree with TRBD1. The germline V gene encodes CDR1 SNHLY and CDR2 FYNNEI. J lost 6 bases, V lost 6 bases, and 14 bases had no gene match. The CDR3 is 15 amino acids. CDR3: CASSSQGFRLGEQYF. CDR3 bases: TGTGCCAGCAGCTCACAGGGGTTTCGTTTGGGCGAGCAGTACTTC.

Ten or more counts support this clonotype. The rearrangement links TRBV12-5 to TRBJ2-7, with D tentatively TRBD1 (6 bases). Trimming cost V 0 bases and J 3 bases, with 15 bases left between them. CDR1 is LGHNT, CDR2 FRNRAP, per germline. The CDR3 contains 16 residues. The DNA of the CDR3 is TGTGCTAGTGGTTTGGTACAGGGACACGTTCTCTACGAGCAGTACTTC. Encoded protein: CASGLVQGHVLYEQYF.

This clonotype occurred many times. This chain joins TRBV5-5 and TRBJ2-2; TRBD1 is a possible D gene (6 bases). The germline V gene has CDR1 SGHKS and CDR2 YYEKEE (reference sequence). The V end was cut by 4 bases, the J end by 7 bases, with 11 bases between. The CDR3 contains 13 residues. CDR3 in amino acids: CASSLQGIGELFF. The CDR3 DNA reads as TGTGCCAGCAGCCTACAGGGAATCGGGGAGCTGTTTTTT.

This clonotype was seen a few times. The chain carries TRBV18 and TRBJ2-1; D may be TRBD1 (5 bases). The V gene lost 3 bases and the J gene lost 3 bases, with 12 bases spanning the gap. The CDR3 is 15 residues long. Germline V gene data show CDR1 as KGHSH and CDR2 as LQKENI. The CDR3 region is CASSPKGDRYNEQFF. The DNA for the CDR3 is TGTGCCAGCTCACCGAAAGGGGATCGCTACAATGAGCAGTTCTTC.

With respect to this clonotype: A read error may be the cause here, since a much bigger clone is one base away. The chain couples TRBV7-9 to TRBJ2-7; TRBD1 aligns across 10 bases. Germline V gene sequence: CDR1 SEHNR, CDR2 FQNEAQ (reference sequence). This CDR3 contains 14 residues. Trimming cost V 5 bases and J 2 bases; bases outside gene matches: 3. This CDR3 is CASSPGTGAYEQYF. CDR3 sequence (DNA): TGTGCCAGCAGCCCCGGGACAGGGGCCTACGAGCAGTACTTC.

J is TRBJ1-2 and V is TRBV10-1; weak D call: TRBD1 (5 bases). The CDR3 runs to 13 residues. With 3 bases removed from V and 4 bases from J, the gap between germline ends came to 9 bases. Germline V gene data show CDR1 as WNHNN and CDR2 as SYGVQD (reference sequence). The CDR3 is CASSDQGSYGYTF. The DNA for the CDR3 is TGCGCCAGCAGTGACCAGGGAAGCTATGGCTACACCTTC.

The rearrangement joins TRBV20-1 to TRBJ2-1; 10 bases match TRBD2. There are 14 residues in the CDR3. The germline CDR1 and CDR2 sequences are DFQATT and SNEGSKA (reference sequence). With V trimmed by 1 base and J by 6 bases, 3 bases remained unmatched. CDR3 residues: CSARVAGGLNEQFF. CDR3 nucleotides: TGCAGTGCTAGAGTAGCGGGGGGCCTCAATGAGCAGTTCTTC.

The chain couples TRBV5-4 to TRBJ2-7; D not certain. Trimming stripped 4 bases from V and 5 bases from J, with 16 bases between. The CDR3 extends over 14 amino acids. CDR1 is SGHNT and CDR2 is YYREEE in the germline V gene (reference sequence). CDR3 coding DNA: TGTGCCAGCAGCCAAGTGTGGGGTACGGACGAGCAGTACTTC. The encoded protein is CASSQVWGTDEQYF.

This chain connects TRBV20-1 to TRBJ2-6; D unclear. Per the germline V gene, CDR1 is DFQATT and CDR2 is SNEGSKA (reference sequence). Trimming shortened V by 5 bases and J by 2 bases, and 10 bases separated the two germline ends. CDR3 length: 14 amino acids. The CDR3 region is CSARFAAGANVLTF. The CDR3 coding sequence is TGCAGTGCTCGCTTCGCCGCTGGGGCCAACGTCCTGACTTTC.

This chain connects TRBV6-5 to TRBJ2-3; no reliable D call. In germline, CDR1 is MNHEY, CDR2 SVGAGI. The CDR3 runs 15 residues. V lost 7 bases, J lost 2 bases, and 16 bases lay in between. The DNA for the CDR3 is TGTGCCAGCACCCCAAAGCGTGAGTTCACAGATACGCAGTATTTT. Translating gives CASTPKREFTDTQYF.

This clonotype was observed once. The chain links TRBV19 to TRBJ1-2, with 8 bases fitting TRBD1. The CDR3 consists of 12 residues. Germline CDR1 reads LNHDA; CDR2 reads SQIVND (reference sequence). The V segment lost 9 bases and the J segment 3 bases; nucleotides outside the gene matches: 3. CDR3 nucleotides: TGTGCCAGCCTACAGGGGGACTATGGCTACACCTTC. Protein sequence: CASLQGDYGYTF.